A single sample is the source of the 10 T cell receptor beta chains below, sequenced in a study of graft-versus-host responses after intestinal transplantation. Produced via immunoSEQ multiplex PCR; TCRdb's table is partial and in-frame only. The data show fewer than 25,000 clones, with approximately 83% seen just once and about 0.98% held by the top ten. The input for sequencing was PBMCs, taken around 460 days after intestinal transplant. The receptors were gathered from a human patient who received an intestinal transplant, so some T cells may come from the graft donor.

The CDR3 coding sequence is TGTGCCAGCAGCCTTCCGGGAACAGGGAGGAATGAGCAGTTCTTC. This gives the protein CASSLPGTGRNEQFF. This rearrangement joins TRBV11-3 to TRBJ2-1; D assignment may be TRBD1 or TRBD2 (6 bases each). Germline lookup yields CDR1 SGHNT and CDR2 YENEEA. This CDR3 has 15 residues. The V gene lost 5 bases and the J gene lost 7 bases, with 18 bases spanning the gap.

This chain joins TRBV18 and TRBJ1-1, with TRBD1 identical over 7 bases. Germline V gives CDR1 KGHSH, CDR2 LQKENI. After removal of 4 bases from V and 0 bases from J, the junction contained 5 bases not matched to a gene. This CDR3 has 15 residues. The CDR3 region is CASSLSTGMNTEAFF. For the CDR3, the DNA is TGTGCCAGCTCACTATCGACAGGGATGAACACTGAAGCTTTCTTT. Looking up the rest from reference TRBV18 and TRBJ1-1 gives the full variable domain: NAGVMQNPRHLVRRRGQEARLRCSPMKGHSHVYWYRQLPEEGLKFMVYLQKENIIDESGMPKERFSAEFPKEGPSILRIQQVVRGDSAAYFCASSLSTGMNTEAFFGQGTRLTVV.

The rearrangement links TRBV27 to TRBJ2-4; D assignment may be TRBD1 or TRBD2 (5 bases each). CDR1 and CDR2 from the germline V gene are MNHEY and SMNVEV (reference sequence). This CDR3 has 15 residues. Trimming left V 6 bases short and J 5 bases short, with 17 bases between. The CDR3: CASRDTSHDENIQYF. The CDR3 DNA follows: TGTGCCAGCAGGGACACTAGTCACGACGAAAACATTCAGTACTTC.

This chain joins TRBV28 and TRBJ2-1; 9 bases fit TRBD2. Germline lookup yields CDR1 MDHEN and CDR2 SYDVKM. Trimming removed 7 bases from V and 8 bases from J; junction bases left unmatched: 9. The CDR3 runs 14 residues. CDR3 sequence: CASTPAGGPDEQFF. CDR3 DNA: TGTGCCAGCACCCCGGCGGGAGGGCCTGATGAGCAGTTCTTC.

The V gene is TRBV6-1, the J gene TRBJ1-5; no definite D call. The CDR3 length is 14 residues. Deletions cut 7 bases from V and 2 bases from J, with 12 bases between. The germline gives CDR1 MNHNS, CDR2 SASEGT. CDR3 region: CASTRIRGNQPQHF. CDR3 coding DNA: TGTGCCAGCACAAGAATTAGGGGCAATCAGCCCCAGCATTTT.

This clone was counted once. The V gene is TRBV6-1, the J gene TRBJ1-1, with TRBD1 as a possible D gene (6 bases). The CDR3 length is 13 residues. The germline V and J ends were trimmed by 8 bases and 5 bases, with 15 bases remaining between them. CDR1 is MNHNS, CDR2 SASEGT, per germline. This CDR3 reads CASARGAGTEAFF. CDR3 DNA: TGTGCCAGCGCGAGGGGGGCCGGGACTGAAGCTTTCTTT.

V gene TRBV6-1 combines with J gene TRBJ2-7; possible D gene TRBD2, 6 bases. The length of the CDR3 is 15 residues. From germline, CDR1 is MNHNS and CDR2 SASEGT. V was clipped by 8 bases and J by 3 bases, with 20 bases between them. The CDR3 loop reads CASFFELGGNYEQYF. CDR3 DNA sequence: TGTGCCAGCTTTTTCGAGTTGGGCGGGAACTACGAGCAGTACTTC.

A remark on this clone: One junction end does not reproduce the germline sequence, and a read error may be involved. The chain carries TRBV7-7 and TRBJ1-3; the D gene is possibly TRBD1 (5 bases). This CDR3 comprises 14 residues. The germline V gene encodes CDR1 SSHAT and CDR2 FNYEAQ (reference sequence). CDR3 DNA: TGTGCTAGCAGCTCGGGGGGAGTCGGGAACACCATATATTTT. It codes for CASSSGGVGNTIYF.

The CDR3 region is CASSEPRLAGGLREQFF. The CDR3 DNA reads as TGCGCCAGCAGTGAGCCCCGCCTAGCGGGAGGGCTTAGGGAGCAGTTCTTC. The V and J genes are TRBV10-1 and TRBJ2-1, with 12 bases fitting TRBD2. This CDR3 is 17 amino acids long. The J segment lost 10 bases and the V segment lost 2 bases, leaving 12 bases of the junction unmatched. Germline values: CDR1 WNHNN, CDR2 SYGVQD (reference sequence).

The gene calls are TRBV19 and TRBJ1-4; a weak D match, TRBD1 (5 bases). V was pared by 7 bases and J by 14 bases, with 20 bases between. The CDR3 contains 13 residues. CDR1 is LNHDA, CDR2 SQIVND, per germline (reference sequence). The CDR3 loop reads CASTPGGNERLFF. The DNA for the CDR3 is TGTGCCAGTACCCCTGGGGGGAATGAAAGGCTGTTTTTT.